These 10 T cell receptor beta chains were sequenced from one sample in a study of T cell responses to AZD1222 COVID-19 vaccine. Profiling relied on immunoSEQ multiplex PCR, and the TCRdb table lists in-frame clones only, not all of them. The sample holds approximately 160,000 clones, around nine tenths seen once. The specimen comprised peripheral blood, sampled on day 0 of AZD1222 vaccination. Source of these receptors: an adult in good health.

This chain uses TRBV28 with TRBJ1-2, with 7 bases matching TRBD1. The germline gives CDR1 MDHEN, CDR2 SYDVKM. CDR3 length: 14 residues. Trimming took 7 bases from V and 4 from J; bases not matched to a gene: 9. CDR3 DNA: TGTGCCAGCAAATGGCAGGGGGGCCTCTATGGCTACACCTTC. Translated: CASKWQGGLYGYTF.

The V call is TRBV15, the J call TRBJ1-2; D may be TRBD1 (6 bases). V lost 3 bases to trimming and J lost 7 bases, with 12 bases between them. Germline lookup yields CDR1 LNHNV and CDR2 YYDKDF (reference sequence). This CDR3 is built from 13 residues. As DNA, the CDR3 is TGTGCCACCAGCAGCGGACAGTTCCCTGGCTACACCTTC. This sequence encodes CATSSGQFPGYTF.

This clone was observed a few times. Different DNA sequences within this sample yield the same CDR3. The CDR3 here is CASSLGLGTGELFF. CDR3 sequence (DNA): TGCGCCAGCAGCTTGGGCTTGGGCACCGGGGAGCTGTTTTTT. The V call is TRBV5-1, the J call TRBJ2-2; no firm D call. Germline values: CDR1 SGHRS, CDR2 YFSETQ. Trimming cost V 0 bases and J 4 bases, with 7 bases left between them. CDR3 length equals 14 residues.

The CDR3 DNA is TGTGCCAGCCGGGACAGCAACTACGAGCAGTACTTC. This sequence encodes CASRDSNYEQYF. The V gene is TRBV7-9, the J gene TRBJ2-7, with TRBD1 matching over 7 bases. The CDR3 is 12 residues long. V shed 8 bases, J shed 3 bases, and the junction held 4 bases outside the gene matches. Germline loops: CDR1 SEHNR, CDR2 FQNEAQ (reference sequence).

The J gene is TRBJ1-5, the V gene TRBV10-3, with D unresolved. Trimming took 10 bases from V and 4 from J, leaving 17 bases between them. Per germline, CDR1 ENHRY and CDR2 SYGVKD. The CDR3 runs 14 residues. The CDR3 protein is CATQRETGNQPQHF. For the CDR3, the DNA is TGTGCCACCCAAAGGGAGACCGGAAATCAGCCCCAGCATTTT.

This chain joins TRBV6-5 and TRBJ1-2; 11 bases are a match to TRBD1. Germline trimming cut 4 bases from V and 3 bases from J; bases unmatched to any gene: 4. The CDR3 has 15 amino acids. Per germline, CDR1 MNHEY and CDR2 SVGAGI. The CDR3 sequence is CASSSRTGGDYGYTF. In nucleotides, the CDR3 is TGTGCCAGCAGTTCCCGGACAGGGGGCGACTATGGCTACACCTTC.

The chain couples TRBV3-1 (or the pseudogene TRBV3-2) to TRBJ1-1; D uncertain. From germline, CDR1 is LGHDT and CDR2 YNNKEL (reference sequence). Trimming removed 8 bases from V and 0 bases from J, with 13 bases in between. The CDR3 is 14 residues long. The CDR3 DNA reads as TGTGCCAGCTCAGCCATGACTATGAACACTGAAGCTTTCTTT. Amino acid sequence: CASSAMTMNTEAFF.

The DNA for the CDR3 is TGTGCCAGCAGTCCTGACAGGGTGGATGGCTACACCTTC. Its translation is CASSPDRVDGYTF. The gene calls are TRBV6-6 and TRBJ1-2, with 7 positions matching TRBD1. J gave up 6 bases and V 5 bases, and 6 bases lay outside the gene matches. The CDR3 totals 13 residues. Germline V gene data show CDR1 as MNHNY and CDR2 as SVGAGI (reference sequence).

The chain links TRBV20-1 to TRBJ2-7; D gene uncertain. CDR3 length: 11 amino acids. The V end lost 1 base, the J end lost 3 bases, and 4 bases lay between the germline ends. The germline V gene encodes CDR1 DFQATT and CDR2 SNEGSKA (reference sequence). The CDR3 sequence is CSARGIYEQYF. CDR3 DNA sequence: TGCAGTGCTAGAGGGATCTACGAGCAGTACTTC.

The chain combines TRBV3-1 (or the pseudogene TRBV3-2) with TRBJ1-1; no reliable D call. CDR1 LGHDT and CDR2 YNNKEL come from the germline V gene (reference sequence). The CDR3 is made up of 16 amino acids. The V end lost 0 bases, the J end lost 4 bases, and 15 bases lay between the germline ends. This CDR3 reads CASSQEGAGSSTEAFF. In DNA form, the CDR3 reads TGTGCCAGCAGCCAAGAGGGTGCAGGCTCGAGCACTGAAGCTTTCTTT.